This TCR beta chain originates from a study of blood T cell repertoires in COVID-19. The CDR3 loop spans 15 amino acids. V lost 5 bases and J lost 0, with 12 bases in between. Germline CDR1 is SGHTA and CDR2 is FQGNSA. Per the study methods: Scientists estimated how many nucleated cells there were by amplifying reference gene primers. Sequenced by immunoSEQ multiplex PCR; TCRdb stores in-frame clones only, minus some. V and J calls and clone size come straight from that table; D and trimming were deduced from the DNA. In the table there are around 260,000 clones, around four fifths of which are singletons.

The V gene is TRBV7-2, the J gene TRBJ2-3; a possible D gene is TRBD2 (5 bases). The sample was PBMCs or T cells enriched from blood (not recorded which). This clonotype was obtained from a young man with acute COVID-19. DNA for the CDR3: TGTGCCAGCAGCCCCCAAGCGGTTAGCACAGATACGCAGTATTTT. Translated: CASSPQAVSTDTQYF. Using reference TRBV7-2 and TRBJ2-3 for the parts outside the CDR3, the full variable domain is GAGVSQSPSNKVTEKGKDVELRCDPISGHTALYWYRQSLGQGLEFLIYFQGNSAPDKSGLPSDRFSAERTGGSVSTLTIQRTQQEDSAVYLCASSPQAVSTDTQYFGPGTRLTVL.